The text below deals with one TCR beta chain. The antigen is undetermined. The CDR3 runs 11 residues. Germline values: CDR1 SGHDN, CDR2 FVKESK. Trimming stripped 2 bases from V and 8 bases from J, with 7 bases between. The data stem from a study of OX40 agonist ivuxolimab in advanced cancers. Only in-frame clones appear in the TCRdb table, and some are missing; sequencing was by immunoSEQ multiplex PCR. Here the sample spans about 98,000 clones, less than 90% being singletons. Study-wide findings and caveats: Clonal expansion by week 6 occurred in CD4+ and CD8+ blood T cells (at 0.1 to 3.0 mg/kg).

The receptor was derived from an adult with an advanced solid tumor such as melanoma, head and neck, liver or kidney cancer. Sequenced material: CD4+ or CD8+ T cells sorted from blood, taken in a trial of the OX40 agonist ivuxolimab. The V gene is TRBV14, the J gene TRBJ2-7; TRBD1 is a possible D gene (5 bases). The CDR3 spells CASSQTGKQYV. CDR3 coding DNA: TGTGCCAGCAGCCAAACAGGTAAGCAGTACGTC.